This T cell receptor (beta chain) came from a study of regulatory T cells in long-lasting Graves disease. Many counts were recorded for this clonotype. Time point: newly diagnosed GD, antithyroid drugs for less than 3 months. From PBMCs, RNA was extracted and then used to make the TCR library. Researchers made TCR beta libraries by using iRepertoire HTBI primers and running Arm-PCR on CDR3 regions. TCRdb passed the multiplex PCR reads through MiXCR, listing each CDR3 protein once. The sample lists roughly 500,000 distinct CDR3 sequences, about 14% occurring once. The CDR3 covers 15 residues. V lost 0 bases and J lost 6; bases outside the gene matches: 5. Germline CDR1 reads LGHDT; CDR2 reads YNNKEL (reference sequence). These records were also assigned to another study, of T cells in Graves' hyperthyroidism and ophthalmopathy.

The sequencing used peripheral blood mononuclear cells (PBMCs), collected at new diagnosis, from a patient treated with antithyroid drugs. This clonotype was sampled from a woman in her fifties or sixties with Graves disease. The chain has TRBV3-1 and TRBJ1-2; TRBD1 agrees at 9 bases. CDR3 sequence (DNA): TGTGCCAGCAGCCAAGATCTCGGGACAGGGCATGGCTACACCTTC. Translation: CASSQDLGTGHGYTF.